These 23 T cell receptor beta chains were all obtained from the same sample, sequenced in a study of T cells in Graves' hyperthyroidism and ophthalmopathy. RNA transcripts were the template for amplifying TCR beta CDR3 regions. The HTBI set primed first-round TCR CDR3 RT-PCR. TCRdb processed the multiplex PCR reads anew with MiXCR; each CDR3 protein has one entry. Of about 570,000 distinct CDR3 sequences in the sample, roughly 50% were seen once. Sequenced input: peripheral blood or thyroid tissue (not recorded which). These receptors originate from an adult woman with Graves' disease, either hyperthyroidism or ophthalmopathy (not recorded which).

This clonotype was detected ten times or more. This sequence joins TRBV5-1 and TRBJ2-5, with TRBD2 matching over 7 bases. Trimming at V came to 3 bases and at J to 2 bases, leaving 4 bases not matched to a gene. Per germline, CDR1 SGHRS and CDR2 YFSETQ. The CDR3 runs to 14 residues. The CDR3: CASSSGGIQETQYF. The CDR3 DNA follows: TGCGCCAGCAGCTCGGGAGGCATACAAGAGACCCAGTACTTC. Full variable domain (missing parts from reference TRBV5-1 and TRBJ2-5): KAGVTQTPRYLIKTRGQQVTLSCSPISGHRSVSWYQQTPGQGLQFLFEYFSETQRNKGNFPGRFSGRQFSNSRSEMNVSTLELGDSALYLCASSSGGIQETQYFGPGTRLLVL.

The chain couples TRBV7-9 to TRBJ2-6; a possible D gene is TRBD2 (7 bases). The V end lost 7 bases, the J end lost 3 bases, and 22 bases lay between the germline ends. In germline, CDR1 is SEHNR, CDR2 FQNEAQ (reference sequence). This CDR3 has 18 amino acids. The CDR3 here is CASNGRGAWRSGANVLTF. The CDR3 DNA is TGTGCCAGCAACGGACGGGGGGCGTGGAGGAGTGGGGCCAACGTCCTGACTTTC.

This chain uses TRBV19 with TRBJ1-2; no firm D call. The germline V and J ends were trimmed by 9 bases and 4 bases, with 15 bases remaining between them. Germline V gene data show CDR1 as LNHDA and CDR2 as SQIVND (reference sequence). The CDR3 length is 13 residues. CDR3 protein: CASHRVSLYGYTF. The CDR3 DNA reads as TGTGCCAGCCACCGGGTCTCTCTCTATGGCTACACCTTC.

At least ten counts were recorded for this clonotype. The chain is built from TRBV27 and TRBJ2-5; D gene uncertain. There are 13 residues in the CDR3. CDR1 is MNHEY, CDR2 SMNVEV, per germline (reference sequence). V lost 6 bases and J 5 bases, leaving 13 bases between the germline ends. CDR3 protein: CASRKRDDETQYF. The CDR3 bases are TGTGCCAGCAGGAAAAGAGACGACGAGACCCAGTACTTC.

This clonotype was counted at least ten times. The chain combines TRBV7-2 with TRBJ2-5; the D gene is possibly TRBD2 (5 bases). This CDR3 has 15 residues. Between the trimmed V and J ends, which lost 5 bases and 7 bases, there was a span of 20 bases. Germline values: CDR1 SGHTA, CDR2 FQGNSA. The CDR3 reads CASSPSPGTTGTQYF. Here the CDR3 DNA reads TGTGCCAGCAGCCCTAGCCCTGGAACTACCGGGACCCAGTACTTC. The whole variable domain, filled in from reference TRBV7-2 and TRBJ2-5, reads GAGVSQSPSNKVTEKGKDVELRCDPISGHTALYWYRQSLGQGLEFLIYFQGNSAPDKSGLPSDRFSAERTGGSVSTLTIQRTQQEDSAVYLCASSPSPGTTGTQYFGPGTRLLVL.

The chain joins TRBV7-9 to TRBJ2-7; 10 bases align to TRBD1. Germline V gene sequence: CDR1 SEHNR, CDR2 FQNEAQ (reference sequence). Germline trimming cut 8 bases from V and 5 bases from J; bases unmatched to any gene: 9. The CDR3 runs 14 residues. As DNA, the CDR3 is TGTGCCAGCGGAACCGGGACAGGGGCAAACGAGCAGTACTTC. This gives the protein CASGTGTGANEQYF.

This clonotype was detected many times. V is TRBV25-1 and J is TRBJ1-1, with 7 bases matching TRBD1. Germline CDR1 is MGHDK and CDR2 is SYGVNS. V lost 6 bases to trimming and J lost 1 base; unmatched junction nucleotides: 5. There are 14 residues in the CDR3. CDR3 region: CASSGDSQNTEAFF. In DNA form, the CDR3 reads TGTGCCAGCAGCGGGGACAGTCAGAACACTGAAGCTTTCTTT.

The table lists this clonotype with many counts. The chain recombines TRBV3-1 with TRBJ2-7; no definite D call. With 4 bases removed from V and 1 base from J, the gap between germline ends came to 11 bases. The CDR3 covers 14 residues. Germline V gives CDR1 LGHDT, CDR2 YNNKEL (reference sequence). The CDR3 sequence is CASSPPSFSYEQYF. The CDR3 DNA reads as TGTGCCAGCAGCCCCCCCAGCTTTTCCTACGAGCAGTACTTC.

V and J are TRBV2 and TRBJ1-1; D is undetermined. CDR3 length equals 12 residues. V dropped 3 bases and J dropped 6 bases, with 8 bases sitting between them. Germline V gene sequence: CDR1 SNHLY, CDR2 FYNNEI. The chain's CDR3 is CASSDEFAEAFF. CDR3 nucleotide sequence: TGTGCCAGCAGTGACGAGTTCGCTGAAGCTTTCTTT.

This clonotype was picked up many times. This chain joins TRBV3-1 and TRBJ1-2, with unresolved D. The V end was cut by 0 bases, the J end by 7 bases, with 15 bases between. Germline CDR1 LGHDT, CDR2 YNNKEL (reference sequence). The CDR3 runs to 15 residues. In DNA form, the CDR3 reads TGTGCCAGCAGCCAAGAAGTGGAGCCGAACGGTGGCTACACCTTC. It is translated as CASSQEVEPNGGYTF.

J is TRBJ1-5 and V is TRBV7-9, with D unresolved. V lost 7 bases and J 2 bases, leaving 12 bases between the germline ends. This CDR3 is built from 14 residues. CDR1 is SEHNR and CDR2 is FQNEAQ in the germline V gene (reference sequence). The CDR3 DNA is TGTGCCAGCATCGATGGGGTCGGCAATCAGCCCCAGCATTTT. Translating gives CASIDGVGNQPQHF.

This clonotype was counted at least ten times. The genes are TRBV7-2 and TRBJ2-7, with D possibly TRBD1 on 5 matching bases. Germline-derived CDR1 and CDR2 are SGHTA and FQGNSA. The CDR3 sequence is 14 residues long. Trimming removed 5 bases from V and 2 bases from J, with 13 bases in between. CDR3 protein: CASSPLTEPYEQYF. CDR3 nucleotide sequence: TGTGCCAGCAGCCCATTGACAGAACCCTACGAGCAGTACTTC.

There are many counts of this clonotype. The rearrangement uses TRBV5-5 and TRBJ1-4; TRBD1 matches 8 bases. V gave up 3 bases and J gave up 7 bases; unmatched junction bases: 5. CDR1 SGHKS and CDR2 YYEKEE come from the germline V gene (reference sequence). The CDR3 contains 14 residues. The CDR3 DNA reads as TGTGCCAGCAGCTCCGGACAGGGAAGTGAAAAACTGTTTTTT. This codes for CASSSGQGSEKLFF.

The DNA for the CDR3 is TGTGCCAGCAGTCTGGACTTGTCAAGCAATCAGCCCCAGCATTTT. This gives the protein CASSLDLSSNQPQHF. The chain employs TRBV9 and TRBJ1-5; D is ambiguous. Germline values: CDR1 SGDLS, CDR2 YYNGEE. V lost 5 bases and J lost 1, with 13 bases in between. The CDR3 covers 15 residues.

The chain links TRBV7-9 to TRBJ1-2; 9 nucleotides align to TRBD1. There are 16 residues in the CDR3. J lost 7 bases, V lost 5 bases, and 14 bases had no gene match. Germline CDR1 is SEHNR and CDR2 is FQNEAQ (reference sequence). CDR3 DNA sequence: TGTGCCAGCAGCCCTGCCCCCGGGACAGGGAGTGGTGGCTACACCTTC. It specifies CASSPAPGTGSGGYTF. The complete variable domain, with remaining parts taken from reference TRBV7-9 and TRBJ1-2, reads DTGVSQNPRHKITKRGQNVTFRCDPISEHNRLYWYRQTLGQGPEFLTYFQNEAQLEKSRLLSDRFSAERPKGSFSTLEIQRTEQGDSAMYLCASSPAPGTGSGGYTFGSGTRLTVV.

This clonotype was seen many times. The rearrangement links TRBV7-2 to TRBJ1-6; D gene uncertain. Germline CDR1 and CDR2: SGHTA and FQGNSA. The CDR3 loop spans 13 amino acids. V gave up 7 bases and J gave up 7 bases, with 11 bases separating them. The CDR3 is CASIQSQNSPLHF. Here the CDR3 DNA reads TGTGCCAGCATCCAAAGTCAGAATTCACCCCTCCACTTT. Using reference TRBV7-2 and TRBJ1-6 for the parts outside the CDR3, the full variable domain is GAGVSQSPSNKVTEKGKDVELRCDPISGHTALYWYRQSLGQGLEFLIYFQGNSAPDKSGLPSDRFSAERTGGSVSTLTIQRTQQEDSAVYLCASIQSQNSPLHFGNGTRLTVT.

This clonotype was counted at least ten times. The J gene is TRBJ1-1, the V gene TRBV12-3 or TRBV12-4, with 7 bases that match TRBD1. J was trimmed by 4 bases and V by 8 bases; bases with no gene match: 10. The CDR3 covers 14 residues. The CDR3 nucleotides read TGTGCCAGCGCCACAGGGGCGGGGGGCACTGAAGCTTTCTTT. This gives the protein CASATGAGGTEAFF.

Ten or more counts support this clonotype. The CDR3 loop is CAISESGGWGNQPQHF. The CDR3 DNA follows: TGTGCCATCAGTGAGTCAGGAGGCTGGGGCAATCAGCCCCAGCATTTT. J is TRBJ1-5 and V is TRBV10-3; D ambiguous. This CDR3 has 16 amino acids. Per germline, CDR1 ENHRY and CDR2 SYGVKD. V gave up 0 bases and J gave up 2 bases, with 11 bases separating them.

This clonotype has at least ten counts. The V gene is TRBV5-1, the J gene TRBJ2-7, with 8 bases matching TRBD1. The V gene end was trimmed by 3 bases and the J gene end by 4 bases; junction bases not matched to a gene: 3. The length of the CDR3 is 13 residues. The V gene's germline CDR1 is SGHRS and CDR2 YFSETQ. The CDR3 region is CASSWGQEYEQYF. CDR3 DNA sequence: TGCGCCAGCAGCTGGGGACAGGAGTACGAGCAGTACTTC.

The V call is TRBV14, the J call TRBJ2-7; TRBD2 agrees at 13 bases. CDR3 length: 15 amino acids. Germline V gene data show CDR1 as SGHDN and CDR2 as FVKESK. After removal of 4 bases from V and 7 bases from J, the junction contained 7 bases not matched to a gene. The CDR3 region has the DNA TGTGCCAGCAGCCTCGGGACTAGCGGGAAGGGTGAGCAGTACTTC. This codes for CASSLGTSGKGEQYF.

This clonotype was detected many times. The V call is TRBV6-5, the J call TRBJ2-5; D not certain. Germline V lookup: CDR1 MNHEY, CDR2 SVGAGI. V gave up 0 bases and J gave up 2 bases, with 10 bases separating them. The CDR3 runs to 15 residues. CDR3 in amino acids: CASSYSGHNQETQYF. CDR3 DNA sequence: TGTGCCAGCAGTTACTCGGGCCATAATCAAGAGACCCAGTACTTC.

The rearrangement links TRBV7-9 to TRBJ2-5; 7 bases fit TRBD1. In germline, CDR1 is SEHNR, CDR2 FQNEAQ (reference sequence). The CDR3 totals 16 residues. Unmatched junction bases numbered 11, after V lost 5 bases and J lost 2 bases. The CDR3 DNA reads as TGTGCCAGCAGCCACCCTAGGGGCAGGGGGCAAGAGACCCAGTACTTC. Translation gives CASSHPRGRGQETQYF.

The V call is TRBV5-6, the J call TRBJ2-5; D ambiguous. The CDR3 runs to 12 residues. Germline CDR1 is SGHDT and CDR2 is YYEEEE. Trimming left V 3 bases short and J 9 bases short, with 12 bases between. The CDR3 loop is CASSSGSRPQYF. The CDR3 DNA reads TGTGCCAGCAGCTCCGGGTCGAGACCCCAGTACTTC.